This T cell receptor beta chain came from a study of beta chain features in type 1 diabetes. Study outcomes and limitations: Moderate yet significant TCRB CDR3 shortening was seen in Type 1 diabetes patients in all four CD4+ subsets.

This clone showed up just a few times. The antigen is unknown. The investigators reverse transcribed all of the isolated RNA, so they sequenced expressed TCRB transcripts. Here immunoSEQ multiplex PCR was the method, and the copy in TCRdb shows in-frame clones only, minus some. The sample records roughly 150,000 clones, roughly 9% being singletons. Per germline, CDR1 SGHRS and CDR2 YFSETQ. Trimming cost V 3 bases and J 0 bases, with 6 bases left between them. The CDR3 consists of 13 residues. The sequence was collected from a woman in her 30s with type 1 diabetes. The sequencing input was central memory CD4+ T cells from blood. The rearrangement links TRBV5-1 to TRBJ2-5, with D tentatively TRBD2 (5 bases). The CDR3: CASSSGYQETQYF. The CDR3 DNA is TGCGCCAGCAGCTCGGGGTACCAAGAGACCCAGTACTTC.